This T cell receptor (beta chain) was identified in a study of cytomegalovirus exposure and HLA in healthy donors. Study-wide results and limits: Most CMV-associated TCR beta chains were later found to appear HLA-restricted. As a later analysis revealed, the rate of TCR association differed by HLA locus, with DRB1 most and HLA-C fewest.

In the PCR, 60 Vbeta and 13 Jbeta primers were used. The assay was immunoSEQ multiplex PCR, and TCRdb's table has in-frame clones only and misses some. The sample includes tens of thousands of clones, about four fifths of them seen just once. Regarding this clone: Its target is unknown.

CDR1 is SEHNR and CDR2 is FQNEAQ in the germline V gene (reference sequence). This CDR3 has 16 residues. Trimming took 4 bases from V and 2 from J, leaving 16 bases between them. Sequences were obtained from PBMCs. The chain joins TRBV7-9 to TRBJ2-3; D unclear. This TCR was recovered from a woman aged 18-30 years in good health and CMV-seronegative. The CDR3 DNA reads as TGTGCCAGCAGCTATTATCAGGCATTCTACACAGATACGCAGTATTTT. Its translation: CASSYYQAFYTDTQYF.